This T cell receptor beta chain was documented in a study of T-cell memory formation after mild COVID-19. Study outcomes and limitations: Clones contracting day 15 to 85 were balanced CD4/CD8; later expanders leaned CD4+.

TCRdb used MiXCR to reprocess the 5' RACE reads, holding one entry per CDR3 protein. Found here are around 200,000 distinct CDR3 sequences, about 10% of them singletons; the top ten hold 2.5% to 3.5%. The germline CDR1 and CDR2 sequences are SGHAT and FQNNGV. V gave up 5 bases and J gave up 7 bases; unmatched junction bases: 4. The CDR3 runs 12 residues. This clonotype was counted a few times. Its antigen is undetermined. This chain links TRBV11-2 with TRBJ2-7, with 8 bases aligning to TRBD1. This TCR was recovered from a man in his late teens or twenties who had mild COVID-19 (a few samples of this study predate the infection). Cell type and time point are not known. The sequenced sample consisted of PBMCs or a T cell subset sorted from them (not recorded which). The CDR3: CASSTTGGEQYF. The CDR3 DNA follows: TGTGCCAGCAGCACTACAGGGGGGGAGCAGTACTTC. Full variable domain (outside the CDR3, taken from reference TRBV11-2 and TRBJ2-7): EAGVAQSPRYKIIEKRQSVAFWCNPISGHATLYWYQQILGQGPKLLIQFQNNGVVDDSQLPKDRFSAERLKGVDSTLKIQPAKLEDSAVYLCASSTTGGEQYFGPGTRLTVT.